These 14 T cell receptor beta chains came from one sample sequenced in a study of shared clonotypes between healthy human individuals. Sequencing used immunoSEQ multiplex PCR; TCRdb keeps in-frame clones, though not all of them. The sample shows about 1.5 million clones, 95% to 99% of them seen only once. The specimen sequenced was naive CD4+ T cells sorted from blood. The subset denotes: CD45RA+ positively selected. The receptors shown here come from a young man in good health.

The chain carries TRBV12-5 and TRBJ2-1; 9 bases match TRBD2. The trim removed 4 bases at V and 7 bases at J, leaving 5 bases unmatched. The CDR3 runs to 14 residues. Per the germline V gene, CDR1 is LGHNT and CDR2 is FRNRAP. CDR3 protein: CASGSGGRGNEQFF. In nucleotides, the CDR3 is TGTGCTAGTGGTTCGGGCGGGAGGGGGAATGAGCAGTTCTTC.

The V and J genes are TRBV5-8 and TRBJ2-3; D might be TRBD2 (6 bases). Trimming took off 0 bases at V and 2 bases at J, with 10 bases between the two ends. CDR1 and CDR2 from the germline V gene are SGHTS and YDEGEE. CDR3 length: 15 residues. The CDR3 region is CASSLVAGPTDTQYF. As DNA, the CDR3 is TGTGCCAGCAGCTTGGTTGCGGGACCCACAGATACGCAGTATTTT.

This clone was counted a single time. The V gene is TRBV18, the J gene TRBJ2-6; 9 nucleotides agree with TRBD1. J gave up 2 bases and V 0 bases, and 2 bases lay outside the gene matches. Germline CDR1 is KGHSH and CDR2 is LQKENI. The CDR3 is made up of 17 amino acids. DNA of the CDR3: TGTGCCAGCTCACCACCGGGACAGGGCCCTGGGGCCAACGTCCTGACTTTC. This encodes CASSPPGQGPGANVLTF.

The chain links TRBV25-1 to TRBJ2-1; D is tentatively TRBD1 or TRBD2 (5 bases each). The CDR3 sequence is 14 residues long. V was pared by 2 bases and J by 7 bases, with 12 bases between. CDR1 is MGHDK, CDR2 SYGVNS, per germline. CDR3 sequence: CASSERGARNEQFF. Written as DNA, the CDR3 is TGTGCCAGCAGTGAACGAGGGGCGCGAAATGAGCAGTTCTTC.

The CDR3 nucleotides read TGTGCCAGCAGTTTCCCACAGCTAACAGATACGCAGTATTTT. It encodes CASSFPQLTDTQYF. The gene calls are TRBV28 and TRBJ2-3, with D uncertain. The CDR3 has 14 amino acids. Germline assignment: CDR1 MDHEN and CDR2 SYDVKM. V shed 3 bases and J shed 3 bases, with 10 bases lying between them.

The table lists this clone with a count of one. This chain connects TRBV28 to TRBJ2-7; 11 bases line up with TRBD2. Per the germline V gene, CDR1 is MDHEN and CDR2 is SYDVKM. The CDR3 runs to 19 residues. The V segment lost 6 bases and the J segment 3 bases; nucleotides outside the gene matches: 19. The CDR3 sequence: CASSDGTSGTHKGVYEQYF. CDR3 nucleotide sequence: TGTGCCAGCAGCGACGGGACTAGCGGAACCCATAAGGGCGTCTACGAGCAGTACTTC.

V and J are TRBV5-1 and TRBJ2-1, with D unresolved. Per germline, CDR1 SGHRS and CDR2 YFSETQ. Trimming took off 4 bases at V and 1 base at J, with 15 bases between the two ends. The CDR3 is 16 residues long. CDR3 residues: CASSPPGAGSYNEQFF. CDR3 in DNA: TGCGCCAGCAGCCCCCCCGGTGCCGGTTCCTACAATGAGCAGTTCTTC. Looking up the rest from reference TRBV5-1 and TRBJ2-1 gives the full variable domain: KAGVTQTPRYLIKTRGQQVTLSCSPISGHRSVSWYQQTPGQGLQFLFEYFSETQRNKGNFPGRFSGRQFSNSRSEMNVSTLELGDSALYLCASSPPGAGSYNEQFFGPGTRLTVL.

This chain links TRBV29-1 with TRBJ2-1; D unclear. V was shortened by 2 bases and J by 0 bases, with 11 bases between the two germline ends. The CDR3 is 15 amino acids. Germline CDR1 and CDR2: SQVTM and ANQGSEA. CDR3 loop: CSVELGRGSYNEQFF. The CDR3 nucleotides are TGCAGCGTTGAACTCGGCCGCGGCTCCTACAATGAGCAGTTCTTC.

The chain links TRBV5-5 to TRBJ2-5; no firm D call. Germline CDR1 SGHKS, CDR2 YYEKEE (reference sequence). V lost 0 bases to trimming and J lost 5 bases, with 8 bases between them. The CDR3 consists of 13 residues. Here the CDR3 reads CASSLAGWETQYF. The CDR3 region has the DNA TGTGCCAGCAGCTTGGCCGGCTGGGAGACCCAGTACTTC.

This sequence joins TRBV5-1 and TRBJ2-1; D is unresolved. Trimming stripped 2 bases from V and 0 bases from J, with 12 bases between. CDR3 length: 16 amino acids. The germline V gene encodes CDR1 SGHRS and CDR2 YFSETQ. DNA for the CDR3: TGCGCCAGCAGCTTTTCAGGTGTGAGCTCCTACAATGAGCAGTTCTTC. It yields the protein CASSFSGVSSYNEQFF.

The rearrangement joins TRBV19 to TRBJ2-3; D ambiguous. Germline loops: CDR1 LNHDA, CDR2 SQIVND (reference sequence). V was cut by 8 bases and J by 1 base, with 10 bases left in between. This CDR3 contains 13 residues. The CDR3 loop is CASSTLRTDTQYF. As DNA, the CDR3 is TGTGCCAGTTCCACACTCCGCACAGATACGCAGTATTTT.

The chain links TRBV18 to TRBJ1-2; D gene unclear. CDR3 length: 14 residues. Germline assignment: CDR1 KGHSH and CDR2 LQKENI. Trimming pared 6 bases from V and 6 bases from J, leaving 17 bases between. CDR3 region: CASSPQAPSHGYTF. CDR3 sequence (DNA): TGTGCCAGCTCGCCTCAGGCCCCGTCTCATGGCTACACCTTC.

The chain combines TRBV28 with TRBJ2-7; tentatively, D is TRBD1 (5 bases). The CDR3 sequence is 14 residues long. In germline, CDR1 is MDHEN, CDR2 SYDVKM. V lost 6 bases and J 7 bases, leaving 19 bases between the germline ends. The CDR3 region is CASSKSQGSREQYF. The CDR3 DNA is TGTGCCAGCAGCAAGTCTCAGGGATCACGGGAGCAGTACTTC. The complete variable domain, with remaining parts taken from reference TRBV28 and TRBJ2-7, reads DVKVTQSSRYLVKRTGEKVFLECVQDMDHENMFWYRQDPGLGLRLIYFSYDVKMKEKGDIPEGYSVSREKKERFSLILESASTNQTSMYLCASSKSQGSREQYFGPGTRLTVT.

The CDR3 DNA is TGTGCCAGCAGGCGGGAGGGGAACGGGGAGCTGTTTTTT. Protein sequence: CASRREGNGELFF. J is TRBJ2-2 and V is TRBV5-4, with 9 bases fitting TRBD2. CDR3 size: 13 residues. The ends lost 5 bases at V and 7 bases at J; junction bases unmatched: 3. Per the germline V gene, CDR1 is SGHNT and CDR2 is YYREEE (reference sequence).